This section outlines one T cell receptor (beta chain) sequence together with its context. Germline CDR1 is SGHAT and CDR2 is FQNNGV. The CDR3 consists of 13 residues. Trimming left V 2 bases short and J 5 bases short, with 9 bases between. The sample belongs to a study of blood T cell repertoires in COVID-19. The overall study: From the United States, Italy and Spain came samples of acute and convalescent COVID-19. T cells, B-cell-depleted T cells, or PBMCs provided the cDNA or gDNA that served as material.

Under the authors' procedure: Amplification with reference gene primers provided the estimates of nucleated cell counts. The repertoire was sequenced with immunoSEQ multiplex PCR; TCRdb's copy has only in-frame clones and lacks some. V, J and clone size were drawn from that table, and D and trimming were deduced from the DNA. Among 450,000 to 500,000 clones listed, 80% to 90% were seen once. V usage is TRBV11-2 and J usage is TRBJ2-5, with D uncertain. Sequencing was performed on peripheral blood. The sequence was obtained from a human donor in a cohort sampled during active COVID-19. Here the CDR3 DNA reads TGTGCCAGCAGCTTATTCCTCCCGGAGACCCAGTACTTC. Translating gives CASSLFLPETQYF.